Each of the 10 T cell receptor beta chains below was sequenced from the same sample in a study of blood T cells in healthy people across ages. For the second PCR, which ran for roughly 6 to 12 cycles, a sample-barcoded 5' primer and a J-beta primer mix were used. One entry per CDR3 protein results from TCRdb running MiXCR on the 5' RACE reads. The sample contains roughly 930,000 distinct CDR3 sequences, around 49% of which appear only once. Sequenced material: blood. All receptors come from a man aged 25 to 45 in good health.

The chain joins TRBV7-2 to TRBJ2-2; 7 bases are a match to TRBD1. Trimming at V came to 0 bases and at J to 5 bases, leaving 9 bases not matched to a gene. Germline CDR1 is SGHTA and CDR2 is FQGNSA. The CDR3 covers 17 residues. In DNA form, the CDR3 reads TGTGCCAGCAGCTTAGCGCAAGTCAACAGGGGAACCGGGGAGCTGTTTTTT. Translated, it gives CASSLAQVNRGTGELFF. Variable domain in full (rest from reference TRBV7-2 and TRBJ2-2): GAGVSQSPSNKVTEKGKDVELRCDPISGHTALYWYRQSLGQGLEFLIYFQGNSAPDKSGLPSDRFSAERTGGSVSTLTIQRTQQEDSAVYLCASSLAQVNRGTGELFFGEGSRLTVL.

The rearrangement joins TRBV12-3 or TRBV12-4 to TRBJ2-5; D possibly corresponds to TRBD2 (5 bases). The DNA matches TRBJ2-7 better at its end, which makes the J call doubtful. The CDR3 totals 14 residues. The CDR3 spells CASSLEDWRGEQYF. CDR3 sequence (DNA): TGTGCCAGCAGTTTAGAGGACTGGAGAGGCGAGCAGTACTTC.

The chain has TRBV6-8 and TRBJ2-7; TRBD2 might be the D (5 bases). Germline CDR1 reads MNHGY; CDR2 reads SAAAGT. The germline V and J ends were trimmed by 7 bases and 3 bases, with 10 bases remaining between them. The CDR3 covers 12 residues. The CDR3, as DNA: TGTGCCAGCAAACCGGGAAACTACGAGCAGTACTTC. Its protein product is CASKPGNYEQYF.

The chain joins TRBV20-1 to TRBJ2-7; D possibly corresponds to TRBD1 (6 bases). The CDR3 spans 14 residues. The germline V gene encodes CDR1 DFQATT and CDR2 SNEGSKA (reference sequence). Deletions cut 3 bases from V and 2 bases from J, with 14 bases between. The CDR3 region has the DNA TGCAGTGCTAGCGGGGACATCCAGGCCTACGAGCAGTACTTC. Amino acid sequence: CSASGDIQAYEQYF.

CDR3 nucleotides: TGTGCCAGCAACTATTCCCGGGGATCCTACGAGCAGTACTTC. Translating it yields CASNYSRGSYEQYF. The rearrangement links TRBV6-5 to TRBJ2-7; a possible D gene is TRBD2 (5 bases). V was pared by 7 bases and J by 1 base, with 14 bases between. In germline, CDR1 is MNHEY, CDR2 SVGAGI. The CDR3 is 14 residues long.

This clonotype has a handful of counts. V usage is TRBV3-1 and J usage is TRBJ2-5; D may be TRBD2 (6 bases). This CDR3 spans 15 amino acids. Germline V CDR1 and CDR2: LGHDT, YNNKEL (reference sequence). V was clipped by 2 bases and J by 5 bases, with 15 bases between them. The CDR3 DNA sequence: TGTGCCAGCAGCCAACCGGGACTTGGGTTGGAGACCCAGTACTTC. This encodes CASSQPGLGLETQYF.

This clonotype was seen just once. An end of the junction differs from the germline gene, which may be a read error. The rearrangement links TRBV7-2 to TRBJ2-7; D gene ambiguous. CDR3 length: 14 amino acids. Germline CDR1 and CDR2: SGHTA and FQGNSA. The CDR3 here is CASGLAVTGYEQYF. DNA of the CDR3: TGTGCCAGCGGCTTAGCCGTGACGGGTTACGAGCAGTACTTC.

The chain uses TRBV7-2 and TRBJ2-1; unclear D gene. Trimming removed 5 bases at V and 5 bases at J, with 13 bases between. Germline values: CDR1 SGHTA, CDR2 FQGNSA. The CDR3 loop spans 14 amino acids. CDR3 sequence (DNA): TGTGCCAGCAGCCCTGGGTTTGGGGACAATGAGCAGTTCTTC. It translates to CASSPGFGDNEQFF.

The rearrangement links TRBV28 to TRBJ2-5, with 9 bases that match TRBD1. The J call is doubtful: the DNA matches TRBJ2-7 better. Germline V CDR1 and CDR2: MDHEN, SYDVKM. CDR3 length: 16 amino acids. CDR3 amino acids: CASSLTPGTGRHEQYF. The CDR3 nucleotides are TGTGCCAGCAGTTTAACTCCCGGGACAGGGAGGCACGAGCAGTACTTC.

The chain recombines TRBV7-2 with TRBJ1-5; D is perhaps TRBD1 (5 bases). Trimming took 1 base from V and 3 from J, leaving 13 bases between them. The CDR3 has 16 amino acids. CDR1 is SGHTA, CDR2 FQGNSA, per germline. The CDR3 DNA is TGTGCCAGCAGCTTAGGGGCAGGGAATACCAATCAGCCCCAGCATTTT. Protein sequence: CASSLGAGNTNQPQHF.